This TCR beta chain was profiled in a study of cytomegalovirus exposure and HLA in healthy donors. Trimming pared 6 bases from V and 1 base from J, leaving 9 bases between. The CDR3 sequence is 13 residues long. From germline, CDR1 is SGHTA and CDR2 FQGNSA. Vbeta (60) and Jbeta (13) primers were used in the PCR. Sequencing used immunoSEQ multiplex PCR; TCRdb keeps in-frame clones, though not all of them. Of over 150,000 clones listed, around 78% are singletons. The sample holds a few counts of this clone. The source is a woman in her forties or fifties in good health and CMV-seropositive. The sample consisted of PBMCs. The chain couples TRBV7-2 to TRBJ1-1, with D uncertain. CDR3 residues: CASSLQPNTEAFF. For the CDR3, the DNA is TGTGCCAGCAGTCTACAGCCGAACACTGAAGCTTTCTTT.